The sample holds many counts of the clone carrying this TCR beta chain. The antigen remains undetermined. A total of 2 million PBMCs stored at -80 degrees C provided the unsorted libraries. CDR1 is SGHRS and CDR2 is YFSETQ in the germline V gene. The CDR3 has 14 amino acids. J gave up 6 bases and V 5 bases, and 7 bases lay outside the gene matches. Every sequencing run drew on 15-18 subjects and yielded over 190 million TCR-beta sequences. TCRdb recomputed calls from the 5' RACE reads with MiXCR, one row per CDR3 protein. The profile shows some 26,000 distinct CDR3 sequences, just over 6.5% of them singletons. This entry belongs to a study of neurological immune-mediated disorders. Findings and caveats of the study: The study found the most TCR clonal expansion in HTLV-1-associated myelopathy and the least in multiple sclerosis, below healthy controls. CDR3 amino acid sequences of expanded clones were not shared across subjects, a result suggesting private repertoires in all groups.

This sequence originates from a woman aged 45-65 years in good health. Sequencing was performed on PBMCs. The chain combines TRBV5-1 with TRBJ2-3; 9 bases line up with TRBD1. CDR3 sequence (DNA): TGCGCCAGCAGTCACGAAGGACAGGGGGATACGCAGTATTTT. Its protein is CASSHEGQGDTQYF.